This T cell receptor beta chain comes out of a study of blood T cell repertoires in COVID-19. The protocol was immunoSEQ multiplex PCR, while the TCRdb copy is restricted to in-frame clones and leaves out a portion. The repertoire holds approximately 150,000 clones, 70% to 90% seen once, with approximately 8% in the top ten. Germline V gene sequence: CDR1 GTSNPN, CDR2 SVGIG (reference sequence). V was cut by 2 bases and J by 5 bases, with 9 bases left in between. CDR3 length equals 12 residues. The origin of this receptor is a woman aged 60-75 years with acute or convalescent COVID-19. The sequencing sample was made of peripheral blood. The chain recombines TRBV30 with TRBJ1-2; TRBD1 might be the D (6 bases). CDR3 loop: CAWSSQGYGYTF. The CDR3 region has the DNA TGTGCCTGGAGTTCACAGGGTTATGGCTACACCTTC. Filled out from reference TRBV30 and TRBJ1-2, the complete variable domain reads SQTIHQWPATLVQPVGSPLSLECTVEGTSNPNLYWYRQAAGRGLQLLFYSVGIGQISSEVPQNLSASRPQDRQFILSSKKLLLSDSGFYLCAWSSQGYGYTFGSGTRLTVV.